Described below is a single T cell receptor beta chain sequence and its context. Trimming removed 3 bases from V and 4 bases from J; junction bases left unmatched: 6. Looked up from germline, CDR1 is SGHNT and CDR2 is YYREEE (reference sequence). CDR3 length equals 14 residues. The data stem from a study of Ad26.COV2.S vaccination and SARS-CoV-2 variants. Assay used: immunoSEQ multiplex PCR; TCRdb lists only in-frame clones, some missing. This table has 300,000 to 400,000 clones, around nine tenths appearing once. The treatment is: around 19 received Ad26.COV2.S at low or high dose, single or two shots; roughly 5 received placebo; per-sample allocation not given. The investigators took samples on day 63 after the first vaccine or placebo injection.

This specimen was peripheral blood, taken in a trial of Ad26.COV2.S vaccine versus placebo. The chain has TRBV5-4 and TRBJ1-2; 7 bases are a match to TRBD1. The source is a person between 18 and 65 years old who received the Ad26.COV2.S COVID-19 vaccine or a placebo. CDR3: CASSYRGRGYGYTF. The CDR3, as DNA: TGTGCCAGCAGCTACAGGGGTAGGGGCTATGGCTACACCTTC.